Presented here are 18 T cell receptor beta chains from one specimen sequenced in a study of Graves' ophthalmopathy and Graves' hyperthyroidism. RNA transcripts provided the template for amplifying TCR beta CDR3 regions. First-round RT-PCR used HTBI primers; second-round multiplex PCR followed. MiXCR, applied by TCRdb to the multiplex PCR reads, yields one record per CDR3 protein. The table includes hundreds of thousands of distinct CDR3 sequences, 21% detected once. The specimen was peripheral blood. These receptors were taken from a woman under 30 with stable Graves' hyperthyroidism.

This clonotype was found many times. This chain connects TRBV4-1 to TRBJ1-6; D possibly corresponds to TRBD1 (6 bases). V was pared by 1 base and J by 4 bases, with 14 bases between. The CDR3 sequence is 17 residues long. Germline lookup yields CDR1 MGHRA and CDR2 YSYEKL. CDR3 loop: CASSQGHSRGYNSPLHF. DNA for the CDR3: TGCGCCAGCAGCCAAGGCCACTCCAGGGGTTATAATTCACCCCTCCACTTT.

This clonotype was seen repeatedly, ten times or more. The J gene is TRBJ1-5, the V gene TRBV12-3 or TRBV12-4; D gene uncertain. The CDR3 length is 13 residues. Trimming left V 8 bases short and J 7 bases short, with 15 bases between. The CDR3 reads CASVGPAGQPQHF. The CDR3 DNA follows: TGTGCCAGCGTCGGACCGGCGGGGCAGCCCCAGCATTTT.

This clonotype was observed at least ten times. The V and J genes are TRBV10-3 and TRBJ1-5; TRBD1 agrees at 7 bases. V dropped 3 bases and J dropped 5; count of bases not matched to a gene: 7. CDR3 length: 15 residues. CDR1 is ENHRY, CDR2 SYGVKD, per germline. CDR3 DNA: TGTGCCATCAGTGACACAGGGGAAGGAGATCAGCCCCAGCATTTT. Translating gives CAISDTGEGDQPQHF.

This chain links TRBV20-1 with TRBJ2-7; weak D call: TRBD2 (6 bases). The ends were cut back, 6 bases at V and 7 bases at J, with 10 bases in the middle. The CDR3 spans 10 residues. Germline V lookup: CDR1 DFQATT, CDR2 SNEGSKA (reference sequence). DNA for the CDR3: TGCAGTGCCCTTCGGGGGGAGCAGTACTTC. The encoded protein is CSALRGEQYF.

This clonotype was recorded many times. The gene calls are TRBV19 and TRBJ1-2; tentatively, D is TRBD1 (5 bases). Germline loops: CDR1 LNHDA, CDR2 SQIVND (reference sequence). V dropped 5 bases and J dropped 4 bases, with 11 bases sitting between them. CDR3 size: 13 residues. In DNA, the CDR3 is TGTGCCAGTAGTTCGACAGCCAGCTATGGCTACACCTTC. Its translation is CASSSTASYGYTF.

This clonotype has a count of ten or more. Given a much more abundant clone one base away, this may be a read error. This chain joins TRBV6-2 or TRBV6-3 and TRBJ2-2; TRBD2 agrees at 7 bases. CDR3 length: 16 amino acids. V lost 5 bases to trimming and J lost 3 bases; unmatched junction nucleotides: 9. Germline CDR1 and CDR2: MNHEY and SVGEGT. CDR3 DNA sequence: TGTGCCAGCAGTCACGTTTACGCGGGAGACACCGGGGAGCTGTTTTTT. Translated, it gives CASSHVYAGDTGELFF.

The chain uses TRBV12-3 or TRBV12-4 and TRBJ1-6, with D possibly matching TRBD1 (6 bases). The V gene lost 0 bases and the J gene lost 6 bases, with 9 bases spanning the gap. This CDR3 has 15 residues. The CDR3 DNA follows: TGTGCCAGCAGTTTAGCGCAGGGGTTTAATTCACCCCTCCACTTT. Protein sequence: CASSLAQGFNSPLHF.

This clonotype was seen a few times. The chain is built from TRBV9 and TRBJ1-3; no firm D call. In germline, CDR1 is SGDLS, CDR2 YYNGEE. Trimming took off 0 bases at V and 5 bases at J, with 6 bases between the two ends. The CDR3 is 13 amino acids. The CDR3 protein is CASSVASRNTIYF. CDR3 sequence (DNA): TGTGCCAGCAGCGTAGCTTCAAGAAACACCATATATTTT.

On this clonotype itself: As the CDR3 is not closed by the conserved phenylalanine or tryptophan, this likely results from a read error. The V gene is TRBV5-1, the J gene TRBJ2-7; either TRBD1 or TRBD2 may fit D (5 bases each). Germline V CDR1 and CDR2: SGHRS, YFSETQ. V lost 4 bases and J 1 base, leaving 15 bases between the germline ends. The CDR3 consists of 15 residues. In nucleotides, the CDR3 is TGCGCCAGCAGCGACCGGGGCCTTGTGTCCTACGAGCAGTACTAC. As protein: CASSDRGLVSYEQYY.

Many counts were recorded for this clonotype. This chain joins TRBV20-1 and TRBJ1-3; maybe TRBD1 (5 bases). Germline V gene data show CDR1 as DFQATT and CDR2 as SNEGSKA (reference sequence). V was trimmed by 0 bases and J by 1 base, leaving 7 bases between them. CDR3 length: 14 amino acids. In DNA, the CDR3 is TGCAGTGCTAGAGATCGACAGTCTGGAAACACCATATATTTT. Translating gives CSARDRQSGNTIYF.

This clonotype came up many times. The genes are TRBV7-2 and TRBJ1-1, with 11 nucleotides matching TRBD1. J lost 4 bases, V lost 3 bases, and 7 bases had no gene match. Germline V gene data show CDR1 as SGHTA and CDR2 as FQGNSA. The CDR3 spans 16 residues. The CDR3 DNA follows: TGTGCCAGCAGCTTCCGGACAGGGGGCGCACCCACTGAAGCTTTCTTT. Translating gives CASSFRTGGAPTEAFF.

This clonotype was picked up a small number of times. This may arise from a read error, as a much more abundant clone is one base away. The CDR3 nucleotides read TGTGCCAGCAGCCAAGAAAACGAGCAGTGCTTC. Protein product: CASSQENEQCF. The V and J genes are TRBV3-1 and TRBJ2-7; no clear D. Germline V CDR1 and CDR2: LGHDT, YNNKEL (reference sequence). This CDR3 spans 11 amino acids.

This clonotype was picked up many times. CDR3 amino acids: CASSSRGTQPEAFF. CDR3 coding DNA: TGTGCCAGCAGTTCCCGGGGAACACAGCCTGAAGCTTTCTTT. The chain recombines TRBV12-3 or TRBV12-4 with TRBJ1-1; no clear D. The V end lost 4 bases, the J end lost 6 bases, and 15 bases lay between the germline ends. The CDR3 runs 14 residues.

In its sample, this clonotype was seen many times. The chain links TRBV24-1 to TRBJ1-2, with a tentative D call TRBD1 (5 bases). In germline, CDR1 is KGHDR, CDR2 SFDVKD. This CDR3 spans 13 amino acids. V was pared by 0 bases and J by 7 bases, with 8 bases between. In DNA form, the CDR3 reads TGTGCCACCAGTGATTTGCAGGGTGGTGGCTACACCTTC. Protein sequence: CATSDLQGGGYTF.

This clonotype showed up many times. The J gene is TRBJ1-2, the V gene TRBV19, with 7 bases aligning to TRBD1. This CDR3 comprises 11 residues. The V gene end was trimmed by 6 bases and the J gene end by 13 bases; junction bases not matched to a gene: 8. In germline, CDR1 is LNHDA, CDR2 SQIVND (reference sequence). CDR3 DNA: TGTGCCAGTAGCACAGGGGTACTGCTCACCTTC. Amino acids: CASSTGVLLTF.

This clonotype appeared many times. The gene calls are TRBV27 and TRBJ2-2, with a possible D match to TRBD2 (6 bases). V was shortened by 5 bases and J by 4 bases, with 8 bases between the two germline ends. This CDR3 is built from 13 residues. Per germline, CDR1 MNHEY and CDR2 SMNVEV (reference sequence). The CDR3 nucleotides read TGTGCCAGCAGTGTACTAGCCACCGGGGAGCTGTTTTTT. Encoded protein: CASSVLATGELFF.

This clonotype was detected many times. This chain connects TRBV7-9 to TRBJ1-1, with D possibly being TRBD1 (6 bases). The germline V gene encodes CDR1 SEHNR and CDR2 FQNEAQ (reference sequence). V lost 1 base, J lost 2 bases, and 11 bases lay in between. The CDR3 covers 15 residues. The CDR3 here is CASSLVAGTNTEAFF. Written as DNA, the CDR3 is TGTGCCAGCAGCTTAGTCGCAGGGACAAACACTGAAGCTTTCTTT.

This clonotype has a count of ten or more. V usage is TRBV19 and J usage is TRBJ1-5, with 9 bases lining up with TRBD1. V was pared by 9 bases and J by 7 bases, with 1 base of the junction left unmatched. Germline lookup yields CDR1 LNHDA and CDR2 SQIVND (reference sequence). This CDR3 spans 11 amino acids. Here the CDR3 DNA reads TGTGCCAGCGGGACAGGGCAGCCCCAGCATTTT. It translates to CASGTGQPQHF.